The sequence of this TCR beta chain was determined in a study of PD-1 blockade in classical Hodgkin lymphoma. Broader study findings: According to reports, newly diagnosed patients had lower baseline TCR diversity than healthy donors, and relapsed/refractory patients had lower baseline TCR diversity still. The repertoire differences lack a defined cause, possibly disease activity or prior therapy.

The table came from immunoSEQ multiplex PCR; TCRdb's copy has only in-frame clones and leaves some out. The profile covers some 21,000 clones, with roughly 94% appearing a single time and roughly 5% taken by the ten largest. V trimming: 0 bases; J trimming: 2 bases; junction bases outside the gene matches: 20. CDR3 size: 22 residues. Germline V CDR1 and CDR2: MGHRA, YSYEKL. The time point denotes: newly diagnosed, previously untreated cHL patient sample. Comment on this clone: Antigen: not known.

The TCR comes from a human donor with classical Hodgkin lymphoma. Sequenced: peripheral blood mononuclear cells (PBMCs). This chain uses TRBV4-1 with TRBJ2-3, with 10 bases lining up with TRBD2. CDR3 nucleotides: TGCGCCAGCAGCCAAGATATAAGGGGGACTAGCGCTGTAAATATGGTCACAGATACGCAGTATTTT. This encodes CASSQDIRGTSAVNMVTDTQYF.